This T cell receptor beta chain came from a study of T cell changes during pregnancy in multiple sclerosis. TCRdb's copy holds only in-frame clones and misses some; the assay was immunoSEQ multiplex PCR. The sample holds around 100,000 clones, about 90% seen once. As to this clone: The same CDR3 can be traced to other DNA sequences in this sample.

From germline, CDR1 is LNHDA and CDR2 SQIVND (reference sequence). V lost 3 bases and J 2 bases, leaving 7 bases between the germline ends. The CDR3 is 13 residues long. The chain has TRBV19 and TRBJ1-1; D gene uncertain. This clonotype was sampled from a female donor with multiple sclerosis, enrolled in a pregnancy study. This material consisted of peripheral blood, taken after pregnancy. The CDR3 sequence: CASSISVNTEAFF. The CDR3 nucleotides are TGTGCCAGTAGTATCTCGGTTAACACTGAAGCTTTCTTT.